The text below deals with one T cell receptor beta chain. Its antigen is unknown. TCRdb re-derived calls from the RT-PCR reads in MiXCR, one entry per CDR3 protein. The data show fewer than 700,000 distinct CDR3 sequences, 13% seen once. The data originate from a study of response to subunit inactivated influenza vaccine. Overall study findings and caveats: The authors suggested that few new T cells are recruited per seasonal influenza vaccination.

Germline V gene data show CDR1 as SNHLY and CDR2 as FYNNEI. With V trimmed by 6 bases and J by 1 base, 2 bases remained unmatched. This CDR3 has 13 residues. This clonotype originated in a man between 50 and 59 years old who received an inactivated influenza vaccine. The chain uses TRBV2 and TRBJ1-1, with 7 bases that match TRBD1. The sequencing used PBMCs from blood, collected about 6 weeks after vaccination. The CDR3 DNA sequence: TGTGCCAGCAGACGGGACAGGAACACTGAAGCTTTCTTT. As protein: CASRRDRNTEAFF.